This T cell receptor (beta chain) was found in a study of PD-1 blockade in mismatch repair-deficient tumors. Study-level information: Enrolled about 2012-2016, patients had progressing, pretreated mismatch repair-deficient cancers of 12 to 13 types. Findings of the study overall: Tumor-resident clones, often absent from pretreatment blood, expanded after pembrolizumab and then contracted.

PCR or immunohistochemistry showed mismatch repair deficiency in every enrolled patient. TCR sequencing covered a few patients who responded to pembrolizumab. In its sample, this clone was seen once. Its target is unknown. Other DNA sequences in the same sample also yield this CDR3. The CDR3 contains 14 residues. CDR1 and CDR2 from the germline V gene are SGHNT and YYREEE (reference sequence). Trimming shortened V by 2 bases and J by 1 base, and 9 bases separated the two germline ends. Assay: immunoSEQ multiplex PCR; the TCRdb copy retains only in-frame clones and omits some. The table lists more than 90,000 clones, more than 60% of them singletons, with 4.5% to 5.5% in the top ten.

The source is an adult with mismatch repair-deficient cancer. The starting material was peripheral blood, obtained 60 weeks after starting pembrolizumab. This sequence joins TRBV5-4 and TRBJ1-1; D is undetermined. CDR3 protein: CASSFAVANTEAFF. CDR3 sequence (DNA): TGTGCCAGCAGCTTCGCGGTGGCGAACACTGAAGCTTTCTTT.